Below are 3 T cell receptor beta chains sequenced from a single sample in a study of blood T cells in healthy people across ages. A second PCR of 7 to 11 cycles used a sample-barcoded 5' primer and a J-beta primer mix. TCRdb redid the calling of the 5' RACE reads with MiXCR, one entry per CDR3 protein. The sample records 950,000 to 1,200,000 distinct CDR3 sequences, about two fifths being singletons. Material for sequencing was blood. All receptors come from a man between 18 and 29 years old in good health.

This clonotype showed up just a few times. This sequence joins TRBV27 and TRBJ1-4, with a possible D match to TRBD1 (5 bases). Trimming took off 2 bases at V and 12 bases at J, with 10 bases between the two ends. This CDR3 comprises 12 residues. CDR1 and CDR2 (germline): MNHEY, SMNVEV (reference sequence). The CDR3 region has the DNA TGTGCCAGCAGTTTAGGGCGGGGACAACTGTTTTTT. It codes for CASSLGRGQLFF. The variable domain in full, with the rest retrieved from reference TRBV27 and TRBJ1-4, is EAQVTQNPRYLITVTGKKLTVTCSQNMNHEYMSWYRQDPGLGLRQIYYSMNVEVTDKGDVPEGYKVSRKEKRNFPLILESPSPNQTSLYFCASSLGRGQLFFGSGTQLSVL.

This clonotype has just a few counts. The chain employs TRBV11-1 and TRBJ1-1; maybe TRBD1 (5 bases). The CDR3 totals 15 residues. Trimming shortened V by 5 bases and J by 5 bases, and 18 bases separated the two germline ends. CDR1 and CDR2 from the germline V gene are SGHAT and FQDESV (reference sequence). CDR3 region: CASSRVGGGRTEAFF. CDR3 coding DNA: TGTGCCAGCAGCCGGGTGGGGGGAGGACGGACTGAAGCTTTCTTT.

This clonotype has more than one count but fewer than ten. The chain has TRBV5-1 and TRBJ2-3; D is possibly TRBD1 (5 bases). V dropped 0 bases and J dropped 6 bases, with 11 bases sitting between them. The CDR3 extends over 14 amino acids. Germline lookup yields CDR1 SGHRS and CDR2 YFSETQ. For the CDR3, the DNA is TGCGCCAGCAGCTTGGCGGCGACAGAGGATACGCAGTATTTT. Protein product: CASSLAATEDTQYF.